The 21 T cell receptor beta chains in this list originate from one sample, sequenced in a study of beta chain features in type 1 diabetes. Sequenced material consisted of expressed TCRB transcripts (all of the isolated RNA was reverse transcribed). The protocol was immunoSEQ multiplex PCR, while the TCRdb copy is restricted to in-frame clones and leaves out a portion. The data contain approximately 140,000 clones, roughly 9.3% of them singletons. The sequenced material came from central memory CD4+ T cells from blood. All receptors come from a middle-aged woman in good health.

The CDR3 protein is CASGEYRKGNEQFF. The DNA for the CDR3 is TGTGCCAGCGGCGAATACAGGAAGGGCAATGAGCAGTTCTTC. V is TRBV27 and J is TRBJ2-1; weak D call: TRBD1 (5 bases). CDR1 MNHEY and CDR2 SMNVEV come from the germline V gene (reference sequence). The CDR3 has 14 amino acids. V was shortened by 8 bases and J by 6 bases, with 17 bases between the two germline ends.

This clone has ten or more counts. The gene calls are TRBV25-1 and TRBJ1-5; D remains unclear. V was cut by 4 bases and J by 2 bases, with 9 bases left in between. This CDR3 region has 14 residues. Germline CDR1 is MGHDK and CDR2 is SYGVNS. The CDR3 DNA is TGTGCCAGCAGTGTCTCAGGTGGCAATCAGCCCCAGCATTTT. This codes for CASSVSGGNQPQHF.

This clone was seen repeatedly, ten times or more. The chain carries TRBV10-3 and TRBJ1-2; a possible D gene is TRBD1 (5 bases). Germline values: CDR1 ENHRY, CDR2 SYGVKD. This CDR3 comprises 13 residues. Between the trimmed V and J ends, which lost 3 bases and 4 bases, there was a span of 9 bases. In DNA, the CDR3 is TGTGCCATCAGTGACTTCCAGGGCTATGGCTACACCTTC. As protein: CAISDFQGYGYTF.

At least ten counts were recorded for this clone. The chain joins TRBV7-2 to TRBJ1-1, with a possible D match to TRBD1 (5 bases). Germline V gives CDR1 SGHTA, CDR2 FQGNSA. The CDR3 is 15 residues long. Trimming stripped 4 bases from V and 7 bases from J, with 19 bases between. CDR3: CASSSVTGGNGEAFF. The CDR3 coding sequence is TGTGCCAGCAGCTCCGTAACGGGGGGTAATGGTGAAGCTTTCTTT.

This clone has only a few counts. V is TRBV2 and J is TRBJ1-5, with D tentatively TRBD1 (5 bases). Germline V CDR1 and CDR2: SNHLY, FYNNEI. This CDR3 contains 13 residues. Trimming stripped 4 bases from V and 5 bases from J, with 9 bases between. For the CDR3, the DNA is TGTGCCAGCAGTGGACAGTCCTATCAGCCCCAGCATTTT. This translates into CASSGQSYQPQHF.

CDR3 in amino acids: CASSFDSNQPQHF. The CDR3 DNA reads as TGTGCCAGCAGTTTTGACAGTAATCAGCCCCAGCATTTT. This chain joins TRBV2 and TRBJ1-5, with a possible D match to TRBD1 (5 bases). The CDR3 runs to 13 residues. Germline values: CDR1 SNHLY, CDR2 FYNNEI. V lost 5 bases, J lost 4 bases, and 9 bases lay in between.

This clone was observed a few times. The V and J genes are TRBV5-1 and TRBJ2-1, with TRBD1 matching 8 bases. Germline trimming cut 0 bases from V and 5 bases from J; bases unmatched to any gene: 4. This CDR3 is built from 15 residues. Germline values: CDR1 SGHRS, CDR2 YFSETQ. CDR3 nucleotides: TGCGCCAGCAGCTTGGTGACAGGGGCTGACAATGAGCAGTTCTTC. It encodes CASSLVTGADNEQFF.

This clone appeared a few times. The gene calls are TRBV5-1 and TRBJ1-1; TRBD1 is a possible D gene (6 bases). CDR1 SGHRS and CDR2 YFSETQ come from the germline V gene. The length of the CDR3 is 14 residues. V was pared by 0 bases and J by 5 bases, with 11 bases between. The CDR3 sequence: CASSLGGGKTEAFF. The CDR3 DNA follows: TGCGCCAGCAGCTTGGGGGGGGGCAAGACTGAAGCTTTCTTT.

This clone was observed a few times. The genes are TRBV5-1 and TRBJ1-2; maybe TRBD1 (5 bases). The CDR3 sequence is 14 residues long. The germline gives CDR1 SGHRS, CDR2 YFSETQ. With 0 bases removed from V and 6 bases from J, the gap between germline ends came to 12 bases. CDR3: CASSLGAQENGYTF. For the CDR3, the DNA is TGCGCCAGCAGCTTGGGGGCACAGGAGAATGGCTACACCTTC.

This clone appeared a few times. The chain uses TRBV11-2 and TRBJ2-1; tentatively, D is TRBD1 (6 bases). This CDR3 has 15 residues. Trimming removed 1 base from V and 4 bases from J, with 11 bases in between. Germline V gives CDR1 SGHAT, CDR2 FQNNGV. The CDR3 reads CASSLVPQGYNEQFF. The CDR3 coding sequence is TGTGCCAGCAGCTTAGTCCCACAGGGATACAATGAGCAGTTCTTC.

This chain uses TRBV7-2 with TRBJ2-1; TRBD1 matches at 9 bases. Germline CDR1 SGHTA, CDR2 FQGNSA. Germline trimming cut 5 bases from V and 0 bases from J; bases unmatched to any gene: 5. There are 16 residues in the CDR3. CDR3 nucleotide sequence: TGTGCCAGCAGCGTGACAGGGGGAAGCTCCTACAATGAGCAGTTCTTC. It codes for CASSVTGGSSYNEQFF.

This clone was seen many times. The chain recombines TRBV4-3 with TRBJ1-5; no firm D call. The CDR3 has 13 amino acids. CDR1 LGHNA and CDR2 YSLEER come from the germline V gene. Trimming shortened V by 1 base and J by 7 bases, and 8 bases separated the two germline ends. DNA for the CDR3: TGCGCCAGCAGCCAAGGGGGAGAACAGCCCCAGCATTTT. It codes for CASSQGGEQPQHF.

J is TRBJ2-2 and V is TRBV5-6, with D unclear. The ends were cut back, 0 bases at V and 2 bases at J, with 8 bases in the middle. The germline gives CDR1 SGHDT, CDR2 YYEEEE. The CDR3 spans 15 residues. The CDR3 region has the DNA TGTGCCAGCAGCTTGGGGCAGATAAACACCGGGGAGCTGTTTTTT. Translating it yields CASSLGQINTGELFF.

This chain connects TRBV14 to TRBJ2-1; 8 nucleotides agree with TRBD2. The CDR3 totals 14 residues. Germline loops: CDR1 SGHDN, CDR2 FVKESK. V was pared by 4 bases and J by 4 bases, with 3 bases of the junction left unmatched. The CDR3 DNA sequence: TGTGCCAGCAGCCTTCCGGGGGGGTACAATGAGCAGTTCTTC. This sequence encodes CASSLPGGYNEQFF. The entire variable domain, with the rest obtained from reference TRBV14 and TRBJ2-1, is as follows: EAGVTQFPSHSVIEKGQTVTLRCDPISGHDNLYWYRRVMGKEIKFLLHFVKESKQDESGMPNNRFLAERTGGTYSTLKVQPAELEDSGVYFCASSLPGGYNEQFFGPGTRLTVL.

Only a few counts were recorded for this clone. The genes are TRBV4-2 and TRBJ2-3; 12 bases fit TRBD2. CDR1 and CDR2 from the germline V gene are LGHNA and YNFKEQ. J was trimmed by 4 bases and V by 4 bases; bases with no gene match: 15. The CDR3 has 19 residues. Written as DNA, the CDR3 is TGTGCCAGCAGCCCCTATCGGGCCCGGGGACTAGCGGGCGCAGATACGCAGTATTTT. Its translation: CASSPYRARGLAGADTQYF.

This clone was found a few times. V usage is TRBV15 and J usage is TRBJ1-1; possible D gene TRBD1, 5 bases. The V end lost 6 bases, the J end lost 1 base, and 15 bases lay between the germline ends. The length of the CDR3 is 15 residues. CDR1 is LNHNV, CDR2 YYDKDF, per germline (reference sequence). CDR3 loop: CATRLGRAENTEAFF. In DNA form, the CDR3 reads TGTGCCACCAGGTTAGGCAGGGCGGAGAACACTGAAGCTTTCTTT.

The chain carries TRBV13 and TRBJ2-7, with 8 bases fitting TRBD1. Germline values: CDR1 PRHDT, CDR2 FYEKMQ (reference sequence). The CDR3 sequence is 16 residues long. The trim removed 3 bases at V and 5 bases at J, leaving 12 bases unmatched. The CDR3 sequence: CASSFLTGTGSNEQYF. DNA for the CDR3: TGTGCCAGCAGCTTCTTAACCGGGACAGGCTCGAACGAGCAGTACTTC.

This clone appeared a few times. V gene TRBV7-2 combines with J gene TRBJ1-2, with D tentatively TRBD1 (6 bases). The CDR3 has 13 amino acids. The germline V gene has CDR1 SGHTA and CDR2 FQGNSA. The V end was cut by 2 bases, the J end by 2 bases, with 6 bases between. CDR3 DNA sequence: TGTGCCAGCAGCTTAAGGGGGAACTATGGCTACACCTTC. Translated: CASSLRGNYGYTF.

This clone was seen ten or more times. The chain combines TRBV5-4 with TRBJ2-3, with D unresolved. CDR1 is SGHNT and CDR2 is YYREEE in the germline V gene (reference sequence). The CDR3 contains 15 residues. The V end lost 0 bases, the J end lost 1 base, and 9 bases lay between the germline ends. CDR3 residues: CASSLDSLGTDTQYF. The CDR3 DNA is TGTGCCAGCAGCTTGGACAGCCTTGGCACAGATACGCAGTATTTT.

This clone was seen only a few times. The chain carries TRBV5-1 and TRBJ2-2; a weak D match, TRBD1 (5 bases). Germline V lookup: CDR1 SGHRS, CDR2 YFSETQ. The CDR3 is made up of 17 amino acids. Between the trimmed V and J ends, which lost 4 bases and 1 base, there was a span of 17 bases. This CDR3 is CASSRDPREGNTGELFF. Here the CDR3 DNA reads TGCGCCAGCAGCCGAGACCCCAGGGAAGGGAACACCGGGGAGCTGTTTTTT.

This clone turned up a few times. V usage is TRBV29-1 and J usage is TRBJ1-2, with a tentative D call TRBD1 (6 bases). Deletions cut 4 bases from V and 3 bases from J, with 12 bases between. CDR1 is SQVTM, CDR2 ANQGSEA, per germline. The CDR3 runs to 13 residues. The CDR3, as DNA: TGCAGCGTTGGACAGGCCCTAGACTATGGCTACACCTTC. Protein product: CSVGQALDYGYTF.